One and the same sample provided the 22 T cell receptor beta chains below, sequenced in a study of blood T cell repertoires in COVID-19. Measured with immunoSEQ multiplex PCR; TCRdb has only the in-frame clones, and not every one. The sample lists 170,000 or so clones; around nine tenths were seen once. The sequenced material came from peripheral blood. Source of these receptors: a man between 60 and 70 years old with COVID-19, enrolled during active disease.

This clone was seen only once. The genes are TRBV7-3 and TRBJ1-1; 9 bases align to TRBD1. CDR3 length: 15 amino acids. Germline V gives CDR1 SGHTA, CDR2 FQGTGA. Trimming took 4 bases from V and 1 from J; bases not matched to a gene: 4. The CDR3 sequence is CASSSRTGANTEAFF. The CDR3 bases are TGTGCCAGCAGCTCCCGGACAGGGGCGAACACTGAAGCTTTCTTT.

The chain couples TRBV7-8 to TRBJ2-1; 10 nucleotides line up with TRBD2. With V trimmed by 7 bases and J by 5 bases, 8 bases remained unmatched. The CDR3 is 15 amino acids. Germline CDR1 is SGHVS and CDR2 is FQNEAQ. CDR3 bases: TGTGCCAGCACCCGGACTAGCGGACAGCACAATGAGCAGTTCTTC. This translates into CASTRTSGQHNEQFF.

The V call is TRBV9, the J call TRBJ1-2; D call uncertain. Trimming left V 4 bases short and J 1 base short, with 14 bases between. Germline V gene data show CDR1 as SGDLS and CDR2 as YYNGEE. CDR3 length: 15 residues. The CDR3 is CASSPKRVGNYGYTF. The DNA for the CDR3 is TGTGCCAGCAGCCCGAAGCGGGTTGGTAACTATGGCTACACCTTC.

In DNA, the CDR3 is TGTGCCAGCAGCTTAGGATCAGGGAACTCCTACAATGAGCAGTTCTTC. It codes for CASSLGSGNSYNEQFF. This chain connects TRBV7-2 to TRBJ2-1; a possible D gene is TRBD1 (5 bases). The V gene lost 1 base and the J gene lost 0 bases, with 10 bases spanning the gap. There are 16 residues in the CDR3. The germline V gene encodes CDR1 SGHTA and CDR2 FQGNSA.

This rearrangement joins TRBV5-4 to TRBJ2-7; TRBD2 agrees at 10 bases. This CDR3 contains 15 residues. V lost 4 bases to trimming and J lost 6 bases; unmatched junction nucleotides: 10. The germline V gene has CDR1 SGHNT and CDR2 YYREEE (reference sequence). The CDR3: CASSDKGLAGVEQYF. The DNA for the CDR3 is TGTGCCAGCAGCGATAAGGGCCTAGCGGGAGTCGAGCAGTACTTC.

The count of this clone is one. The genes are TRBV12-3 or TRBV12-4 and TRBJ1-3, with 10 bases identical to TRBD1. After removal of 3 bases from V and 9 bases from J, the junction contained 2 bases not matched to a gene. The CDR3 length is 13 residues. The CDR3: CASSLGQGSTIYF. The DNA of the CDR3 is TGTGCCAGCAGTTTGGGACAGGGGAGCACCATATATTTT.

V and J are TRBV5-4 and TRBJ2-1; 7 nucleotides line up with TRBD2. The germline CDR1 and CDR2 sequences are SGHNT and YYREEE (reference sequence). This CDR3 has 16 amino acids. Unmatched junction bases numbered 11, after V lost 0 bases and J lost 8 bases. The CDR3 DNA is TGTGCCAGCAGCTTGGGGGCTGGGAGGGGTAGCGATGAGCAGTTCTTC. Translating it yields CASSLGAGRGSDEQFF.

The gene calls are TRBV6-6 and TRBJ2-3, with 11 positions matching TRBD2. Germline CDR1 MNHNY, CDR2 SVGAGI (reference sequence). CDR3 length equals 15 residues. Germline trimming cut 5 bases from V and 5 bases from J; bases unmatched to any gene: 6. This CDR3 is CASSQGLAAIDTQYF. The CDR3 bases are TGTGCCAGCAGTCAGGGACTAGCGGCAATAGATACGCAGTATTTT.

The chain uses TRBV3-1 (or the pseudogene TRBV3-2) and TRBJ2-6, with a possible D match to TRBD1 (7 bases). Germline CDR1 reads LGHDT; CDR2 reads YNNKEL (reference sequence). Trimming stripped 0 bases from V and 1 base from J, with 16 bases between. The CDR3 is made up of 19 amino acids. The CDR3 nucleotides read TGTGCCAGCAGCCAAGAAGGGGGCAGGGGGGCTTCTGGGGCCAACGTCCTGACTTTC. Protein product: CASSQEGGRGASGANVLTF.

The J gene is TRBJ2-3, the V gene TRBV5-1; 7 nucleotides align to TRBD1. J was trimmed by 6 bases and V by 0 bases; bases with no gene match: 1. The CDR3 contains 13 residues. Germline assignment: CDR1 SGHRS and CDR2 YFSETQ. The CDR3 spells CASSLEQGDTQYF. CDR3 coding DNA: TGCGCCAGCAGCTTGGAACAGGGGGATACGCAGTATTTT. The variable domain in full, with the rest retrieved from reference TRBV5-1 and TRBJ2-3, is KAGVTQTPRYLIKTRGQQVTLSCSPISGHRSVSWYQQTPGQGLQFLFEYFSETQRNKGNFPGRFSGRQFSNSRSEMNVSTLELGDSALYLCASSLEQGDTQYFGPGTRLTVL.

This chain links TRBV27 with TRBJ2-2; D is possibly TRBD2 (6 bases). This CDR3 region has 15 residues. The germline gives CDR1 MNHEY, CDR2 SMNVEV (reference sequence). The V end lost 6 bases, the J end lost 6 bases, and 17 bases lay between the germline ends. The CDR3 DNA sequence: TGTGCCAGCAGGCGGGACTCCGCCTTTCCCGGGGAGCTGTTTTTT. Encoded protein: CASRRDSAFPGELFF.

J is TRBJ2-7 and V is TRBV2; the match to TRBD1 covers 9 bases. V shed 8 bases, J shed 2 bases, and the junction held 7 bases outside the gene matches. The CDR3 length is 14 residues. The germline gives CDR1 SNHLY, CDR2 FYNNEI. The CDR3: CASQMGQGPYEQYF. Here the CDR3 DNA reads TGTGCCAGCCAGATGGGACAGGGACCCTACGAGCAGTACTTC.

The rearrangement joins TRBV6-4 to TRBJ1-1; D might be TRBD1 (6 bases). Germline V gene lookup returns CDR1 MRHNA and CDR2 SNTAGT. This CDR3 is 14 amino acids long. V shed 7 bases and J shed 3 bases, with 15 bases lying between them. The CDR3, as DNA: TGTGCCAGCAAACGCCAGGGGTTGGACACTGAAGCTTTCTTT. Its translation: CASKRQGLDTEAFF.

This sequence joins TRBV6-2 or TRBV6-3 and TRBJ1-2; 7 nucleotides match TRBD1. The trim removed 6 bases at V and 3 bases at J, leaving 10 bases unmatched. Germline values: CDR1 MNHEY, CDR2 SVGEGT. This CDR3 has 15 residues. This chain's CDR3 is CASRPRDSTYYGYTF. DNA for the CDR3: TGTGCCAGCAGACCTAGGGACAGCACCTACTATGGCTACACCTTC.

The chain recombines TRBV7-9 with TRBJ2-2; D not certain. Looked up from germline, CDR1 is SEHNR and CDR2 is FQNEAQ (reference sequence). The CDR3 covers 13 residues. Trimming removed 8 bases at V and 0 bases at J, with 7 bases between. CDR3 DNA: TGTGCCAGCGAGCAAACGAACACCGGGGAGCTGTTTTTT. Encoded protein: CASEQTNTGELFF. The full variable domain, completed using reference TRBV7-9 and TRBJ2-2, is DTGVSQNPRHKITKRGQNVTFRCDPISEHNRLYWYRQTLGQGPEFLTYFQNEAQLEKSRLLSDRFSAERPKGSFSTLEIQRTEQGDSAMYLCASEQTNTGELFFGEGSRLTVL.

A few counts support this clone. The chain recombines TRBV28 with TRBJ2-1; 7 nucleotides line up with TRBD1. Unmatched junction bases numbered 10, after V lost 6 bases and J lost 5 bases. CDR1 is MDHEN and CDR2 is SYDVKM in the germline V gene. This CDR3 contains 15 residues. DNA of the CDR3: TGTGCCAGCAGCTTTGAAGGGGGCGGCCACAATGAGCAGTTCTTC. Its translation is CASSFEGGGHNEQFF.

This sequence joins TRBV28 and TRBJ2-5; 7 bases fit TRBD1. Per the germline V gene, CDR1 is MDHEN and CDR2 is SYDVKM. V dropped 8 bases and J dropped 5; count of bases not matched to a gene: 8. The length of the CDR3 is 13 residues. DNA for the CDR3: TGTGCCAGCGGATCGACAGGGCAGGAGACCCAGTACTTC. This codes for CASGSTGQETQYF. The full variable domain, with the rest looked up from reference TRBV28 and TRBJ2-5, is DVKVTQSSRYLVKRTGEKVFLECVQDMDHENMFWYRQDPGLGLRLIYFSYDVKMKEKGDIPEGYSVSREKKERFSLILESASTNQTSMYLCASGSTGQETQYFGPGTRLLVL.

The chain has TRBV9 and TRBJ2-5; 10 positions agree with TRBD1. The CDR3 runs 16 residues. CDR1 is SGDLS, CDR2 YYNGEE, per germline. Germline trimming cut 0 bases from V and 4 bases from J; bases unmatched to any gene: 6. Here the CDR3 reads CASSVDPGQGTETQYF. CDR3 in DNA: TGTGCCAGCAGCGTAGATCCGGGACAGGGGACAGAGACCCAGTACTTC.

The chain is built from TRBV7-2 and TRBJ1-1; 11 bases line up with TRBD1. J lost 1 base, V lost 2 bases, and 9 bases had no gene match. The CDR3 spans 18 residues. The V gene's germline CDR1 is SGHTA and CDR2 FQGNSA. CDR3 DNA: TGTGCCAGCAGCTTACCTTCCGGGACAGGGGGGCGGAACACTGAAGCTTTCTTT. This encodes CASSLPSGTGGRNTEAFF.

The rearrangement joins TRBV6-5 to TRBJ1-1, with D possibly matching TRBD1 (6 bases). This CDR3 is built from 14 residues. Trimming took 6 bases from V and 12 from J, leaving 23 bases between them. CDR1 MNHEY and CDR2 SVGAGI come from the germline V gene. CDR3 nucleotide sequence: TGTGCCAGCAGACACCGGTCTGGGGGCAATCAGACTTTCTTT. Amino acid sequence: CASRHRSGGNQTFF.

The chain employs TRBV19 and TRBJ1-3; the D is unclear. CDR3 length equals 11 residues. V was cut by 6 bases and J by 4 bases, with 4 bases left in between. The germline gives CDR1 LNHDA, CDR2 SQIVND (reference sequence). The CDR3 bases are TGTGCCAGTAGCGCGGGAAACACCATATATTTT. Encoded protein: CASSAGNTIYF.

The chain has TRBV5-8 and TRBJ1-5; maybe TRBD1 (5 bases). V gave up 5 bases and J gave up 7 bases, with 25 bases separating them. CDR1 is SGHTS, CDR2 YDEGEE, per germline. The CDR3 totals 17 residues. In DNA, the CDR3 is TGTGCCAGCAGTCCCCCCACGCTGACAGCTTTGCTCCAGCCCCAGCATTTT. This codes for CASSPPTLTALLQPQHF.